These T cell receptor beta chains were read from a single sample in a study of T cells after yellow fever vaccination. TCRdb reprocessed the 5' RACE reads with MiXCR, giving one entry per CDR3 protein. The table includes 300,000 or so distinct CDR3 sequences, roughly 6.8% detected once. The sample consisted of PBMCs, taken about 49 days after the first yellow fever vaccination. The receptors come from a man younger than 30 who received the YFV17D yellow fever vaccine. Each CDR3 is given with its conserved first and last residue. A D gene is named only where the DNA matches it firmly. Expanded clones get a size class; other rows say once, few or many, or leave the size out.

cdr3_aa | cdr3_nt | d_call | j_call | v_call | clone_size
CASSQTRSSRPGSTDTQYF | TGTGCCAGCAGCCAAACCCGATCTTCGAGACCGGGAAGCACAGATACGCAGTATTTT | - | TRBJ2-3 | TRBV11-1 | -
CASSMGQYMNTEAFF | TGTGCCAGTAGTATGGGTCAGTACATGAACACTGAAGCTTTCTTT | - | TRBJ1-1 | TRBV19 | many
CASSQNPGSSGNTIYF | TGCGCCAGCAGCCAAAATCCAGGGTCCTCTGGAAACACCATATATTTT | - | TRBJ1-3 | TRBV4-3 | -
CASSLAGERHTEAFF | TGTGCCAGCAGCTTAGCGGGCGAGAGGCACACTGAAGCTTTCTTT | - | TRBJ1-1 | TRBV7-6 | -
CASSRGSLETDTQYF | TGTGCCAGTAGTCGGGGTTCGTTGGAAACAGATACGCAGTATTTT | - | TRBJ2-3 | TRBV19 | -
CASSSGLTSTDTQYF | TGTGCCAGCAGCTCGGGACTGACTAGCACAGATACGCAGTATTTT | - | TRBJ2-3 | TRBV7-2 | few
CASRPSTRFRLLHF | TGTGCCAGCAGACCCTCGACCCGTTTCAGGCTCCTCCACTTT | - | TRBJ1-6 | TRBV6-5 | few
CASSERGAQPQHF | TGTGCCAGCAGTGAAAGGGGCGCTCAGCCCCAGCATTTT | - | TRBJ1-5 | TRBV6-1 | many
CASSLETWTGGDEQFF | TGCGCCAGCAGCTTGGAAACTTGGACAGGGGGCGATGAGCAGTTCTTC | TRBD1 | TRBJ2-1 | TRBV5-1 | few
CASSGTGTNEKLFF | TGTGCCAGCAGCGGGACAGGGACGAATGAAAAACTGTTTTTT | TRBD1 | TRBJ1-4 | TRBV9 | few
CATSTLIGTPGRPEAFF | TGTGCCACCAGCACGTTAATCGGGACACCGGGGCGTCCTGAAGCTTTCTTT | - | TRBJ1-1 | TRBV15 | -
CASSLEWQGTEAFF | TGCGCCAGCAGCTTGGAGTGGCAGGGCACTGAAGCTTTCTTT | - | TRBJ1-1 | TRBV5-1 | once
CASSRSLRDSNEQFF | TGCGCCAGCAGCCGGAGTCTCCGGGACAGCAATGAGCAGTTCTTC | TRBD1 | TRBJ2-1 | TRBV4-3 | many
CASLPDTTYQETQYF | TGTGCCAGCCTACCGGACACCACGTACCAAGAGACCCAGTACTTC | - | TRBJ2-5 | TRBV7-9 | -
CASSSLAGSGANVLTF | TGTGCCAGCAGCTCCTTGGCAGGTTCTGGGGCCAACGTCCTGACTTTC | - | TRBJ2-6 | TRBV7-3 | -
CASSLDGYGGEQYF | TGTGCCAGCAGCTTAGACGGGTACGGGGGCGAGCAGTACTTC | - | TRBJ2-7 | TRBV11-2 | many
CASSFWTATSYEQYF | TGTGCCAGCAGCTTCTGGACTGCCACCTCCTACGAGCAGTACTTC | - | TRBJ2-7 | TRBV7-2 | few
CASSFRGGFYNEQFF | TGTGCCAGCAGCTTCCGGGGGGGCTTCTACAATGAGCAGTTCTTC | TRBD2 | TRBJ2-1 | TRBV7-2 | -
CSAGTGSNTGELFF | TGCAGTGCTGGGACCGGTTCGAACACCGGGGAGCTGTTTTTT | - | TRBJ2-2 | TRBV20-1 | -
CATRLRGDSNQPQHF | TGTGCCACCCGTCTCAGGGGGGATAGCAATCAGCCCCAGCATTTT | TRBD1 | TRBJ1-5 | TRBV2 | few
CASSLGPREETQYF | TGCGCCAGCAGCTTGGGTCCCAGGGAAGAGACCCAGTACTTC | - | TRBJ2-5 | TRBV5-1 | -
CASSTREREQYF | TGTGCCAGCAGCACCCGGGAACGCGAGCAGTACTTC | - | TRBJ2-7 | TRBV6-2/TRBV6-3 | -
CASSQASRGYTGELFF | TGTGCCAGCAGCCAAGCCTCCAGGGGATACACCGGGGAGCTGTTTTTT | - | TRBJ2-2 | TRBV14 | -
CASSQQGGTGELFF | TGCGCCAGCAGCCAACAGGGAGGCACCGGGGAGCTGTTTTTT | - | TRBJ2-2 | TRBV4-1 | few
CASSKTSGSTDTQYF | TGTGCCAGCAGCAAGACTAGCGGGAGCACAGATACGCAGTATTTT | TRBD2 | TRBJ2-3 | TRBV3-1 | few
CASRNPQGAHEQFF | TGTGCCAGCAGAAATCCCCAGGGTGCCCATGAGCAGTTCTTC | - | TRBJ2-1 | TRBV28 | -